This TCR beta chain was identified during a study of blood T cell repertoires in COVID-19. Study details: Acute and convalescent COVID-19 samples came from the United States, Italy and Spain.

In the authors' methods: Estimation of nucleated cell counts relied on the amplification of reference gene primers. Sequencing was performed with immunoSEQ multiplex PCR; in TCRdb, only in-frame clones are kept and a portion is missing. V and J calls and clone size are those listed in that table; D and trimming were worked out from the DNA. The sample carries about 250,000 clones, about 79% recorded once. This CDR3 has 16 residues. Looked up from germline, CDR1 is KGHSH and CDR2 is LQKENI. J was trimmed by 4 bases and V by 2 bases; bases with no gene match: 7. Sequencing input: peripheral blood. The chain combines TRBV18 with TRBJ1-4; 7 positions agree with TRBD1. The clonotype originates from an older man with acute or convalescent COVID-19. CDR3 nucleotide sequence: TGTGCCAGCTCACCAAGTATACAGGGGAATAATGAAAAACTGTTTTTT. This codes for CASSPSIQGNNEKLFF.